These 24 T cell receptor beta chains were all obtained from the same sample, sequenced in a study of cytotoxic CD8 clonotypes in ibrutinib-treated CLL. Produced via immunoSEQ multiplex PCR; TCRdb's table is partial and in-frame only. Seen here are approximately 84,000 clones, roughly 84% observed once, and the top ten hold over 5%. Sequences were derived from PBMCs, sampled before ibrutinib treatment. Receptors originate from a human donor with chronic lymphocytic leukemia.

This clone was counted many times. V gene TRBV7-9 combines with J gene TRBJ1-2, with 7 bases that match TRBD1. This CDR3 contains 15 residues. CDR1 and CDR2 from the germline V gene are SEHNR and FQNEAQ (reference sequence). V shed 3 bases and J 2 bases; nucleotides not matched to a gene: 6. The CDR3 protein is CASSFTGAANYGYTF. CDR3 DNA: TGTGCCAGCAGCTTCACAGGGGCAGCGAACTATGGCTACACCTTC.

The V gene is TRBV7-8, the J gene TRBJ2-1, with 14 nucleotides matching TRBD2. This CDR3 spans 17 amino acids. V dropped 1 base and J dropped 9; count of bases not matched to a gene: 8. Germline loops: CDR1 SGHVS, CDR2 FQNEAQ. Written as DNA, the CDR3 is TGTGCCAGCAGCTTAGTTCTGGGACTAGCGGGAGTTGGTGAGCAGTTCTTC. Its protein is CASSLVLGLAGVGEQFF.

The chain has TRBV5-1 and TRBJ2-3; D not certain. Trimming took 0 bases from V and 1 from J, leaving 6 bases between them. Germline values: CDR1 SGHRS, CDR2 YFSETQ. There are 14 residues in the CDR3. DNA of the CDR3: TGCGCCAGCAGCTTGGGAACCGGCACAGATACGCAGTATTTT. This gives the protein CASSLGTGTDTQYF.

The J gene is TRBJ1-4, the V gene TRBV6-5; 7 positions match TRBD1. The J segment lost 7 bases and the V segment lost 2 bases, leaving 10 bases of the junction unmatched. CDR1 MNHEY and CDR2 SVGAGI come from the germline V gene. This CDR3 is built from 16 residues. In DNA, the CDR3 is TGTGCCAGCAGTTACAGGGGGCTGAGTTTAAGTGAAAAACTGTTTTTT. Its translation: CASSYRGLSLSEKLFF.

This rearrangement joins TRBV7-8 to TRBJ2-7, with 10 bases identical to TRBD2. In germline, CDR1 is SGHVS, CDR2 FQNEAQ. Trimming at V came to 5 bases and at J to 1 base, leaving 8 bases not matched to a gene. The CDR3 runs to 16 residues. The DNA of the CDR3 is TGTGCCAGCAGCGTATACCTAGCGGGAGAATCCTACGAGCAGTACTTC. Amino acids: CASSVYLAGESYEQYF.

J is TRBJ1-4 and V is TRBV27; no clear D. The CDR3 loop spans 14 amino acids. V was trimmed by 7 bases and J by 7 bases, leaving 16 bases between them. Germline loops: CDR1 MNHEY, CDR2 SMNVEV (reference sequence). CDR3 bases: TGTGCCAGCACCTCGGGCCGAAGGAGTGAAAAACTGTTTTTT. As protein: CASTSGRRSEKLFF. The full variable domain, with the rest looked up from reference TRBV27 and TRBJ1-4, is EAQVTQNPRYLITVTGKKLTVTCSQNMNHEYMSWYRQDPGLGLRQIYYSMNVEVTDKGDVPEGYKVSRKEKRNFPLILESPSPNQTSLYFCASTSGRRSEKLFFGSGTQLSVL.

The rearrangement joins TRBV4-1 to TRBJ2-7; maybe TRBD2 (6 bases). Germline CDR1 reads MGHRA; CDR2 reads YSYEKL. The CDR3 spans 15 residues. Trimming took off 6 bases at V and 6 bases at J, with 21 bases between the two ends. In DNA form, the CDR3 reads TGCGCCAGCAGACCCAATCACCGGGACTCCGGCGAGCAGTACTTC. As protein: CASRPNHRDSGEQYF.

The CDR3 is CASSSLTGTAGNTIYF. CDR3 bases: TGTGCCAGCAGTTCCCTAACGGGGACGGCTGGAAACACCATATATTTT. This chain connects TRBV6-6 to TRBJ1-3; D possibly corresponds to TRBD1 (5 bases). Per germline, CDR1 MNHNY and CDR2 SVGAGI (reference sequence). Deletions cut 4 bases from V and 2 bases from J, with 15 bases between. This CDR3 has 16 residues.

The CDR3 coding sequence is TGCGCCAGCAGCCTAAGTCGGGGCTCGTCCCCAGGAGAGACCCAGTACTTC. Amino acid sequence: CASSLSRGSSPGETQYF. The J gene is TRBJ2-5, the V gene TRBV4-1; tentatively, D is TRBD1 or TRBD2 (5 bases each). This CDR3 contains 17 residues. V was clipped by 4 bases and J by 4 bases, with 22 bases between them. CDR1 is MGHRA, CDR2 YSYEKL, per germline.

J is TRBJ1-2 and V is TRBV19, with unresolved D. V lost 3 bases, J lost 6 bases, and 8 bases lay in between. CDR1 and CDR2 (germline): LNHDA, SQIVND (reference sequence). This CDR3 has 12 residues. In nucleotides, the CDR3 is TGTGCCAGTAGTATGTTGCAACATGGCTACACCTTC. Protein: CASSMLQHGYTF.

The chain carries TRBV28 and TRBJ1-5; D is ambiguous. The CDR3 runs to 15 residues. Germline CDR1 and CDR2: MDHEN and SYDVKM. V lost 5 bases, J lost 8 bases, and 19 bases lay in between. CDR3 amino acids: CASSAVGPVGEPQHF. Here the CDR3 DNA reads TGTGCCAGCAGTGCGGTGGGCCCCGTTGGGGAGCCCCAGCATTTT.

V is TRBV28 and J is TRBJ1-2; 7 positions match TRBD1. V lost 5 bases to trimming and J lost 5 bases; unmatched junction nucleotides: 5. Per the germline V gene, CDR1 is MDHEN and CDR2 is SYDVKM. The CDR3 has 13 residues. DNA of the CDR3: TGTGCCAGCAGTAAGACAGGGAAATATGGCTACACCTTC. Its translation: CASSKTGKYGYTF.

The chain carries TRBV5-1 and TRBJ2-7, with a weak D call TRBD2 (5 bases). This CDR3 comprises 16 residues. Germline V lookup: CDR1 SGHRS, CDR2 YFSETQ. The V gene lost 0 bases and the J gene lost 7 bases, with 20 bases spanning the gap. The CDR3 DNA is TGCGCCAGCAGCTTGGGGACGGTAGGGATATCGGGGGAGCAGTACTTC. This sequence encodes CASSLGTVGISGEQYF. The full variable domain, completed using reference TRBV5-1 and TRBJ2-7, is KAGVTQTPRYLIKTRGQQVTLSCSPISGHRSVSWYQQTPGQGLQFLFEYFSETQRNKGNFPGRFSGRQFSNSRSEMNVSTLELGDSALYLCASSLGTVGISGEQYFGPGTRLTVT.

This chain links TRBV10-3 with TRBJ2-3; D is unclear. Germline assignment: CDR1 ENHRY and CDR2 SYGVKD. This CDR3 has 13 amino acids. Trimming took off 3 bases at V and 4 bases at J, with 8 bases between the two ends. The CDR3, as DNA: TGTGCCATCAGTGAAAGCCTGTCAGATACGCAGTATTTT. This codes for CAISESLSDTQYF.

CDR3: CASSLMRFSGANVLTF. In nucleotides, the CDR3 is TGTGCCAGCAGTTTGATGAGATTCTCTGGGGCCAACGTCCTGACTTTC. The J gene is TRBJ2-6, the V gene TRBV27; D is undetermined. CDR3 length: 16 amino acids. V was trimmed by 3 bases and J by 0 bases, leaving 9 bases between them. Per the germline V gene, CDR1 is MNHEY and CDR2 is SMNVEV (reference sequence).

This chain joins TRBV27 and TRBJ1-5, with D possibly being TRBD1 (5 bases). CDR3 length: 14 amino acids. Deletions cut 0 bases from V and 6 bases from J, with 9 bases between. Germline CDR1 reads MNHEY; CDR2 reads SMNVEV (reference sequence). CDR3 sequence: CASSLSPGGQPQHF. The CDR3, as DNA: TGTGCCAGCAGTTTATCCCCGGGGGGTCAGCCCCAGCATTTT.

The J gene is TRBJ2-7, the V gene TRBV7-8; maybe TRBD2 (6 bases). V gave up 5 bases and J gave up 0 bases, with 14 bases separating them. This CDR3 spans 15 amino acids. From germline, CDR1 is SGHVS and CDR2 FQNEAQ. The CDR3 protein is CASSPLAYSSYEQYF. The CDR3 DNA follows: TGTGCCAGCAGCCCGCTAGCGTATAGCTCCTACGAGCAGTACTTC.

V is TRBV7-3 and J is TRBJ2-2, with 7 bases lining up with TRBD1. V lost 1 base and J lost 4; bases outside the gene matches: 6. The CDR3 covers 16 residues. CDR1 and CDR2 from the germline V gene are SGHTA and FQGTGA. CDR3 residues: CASSLSGTEPTGELFF. CDR3 nucleotides: TGTGCCAGCAGCTTAAGTGGGACAGAACCCACCGGGGAGCTGTTTTTT.

V usage is TRBV28 and J usage is TRBJ2-7; 12 positions agree with TRBD2. After removal of 2 bases from V and 2 bases from J, the junction contained 7 bases not matched to a gene. Germline values: CDR1 MDHEN, CDR2 SYDVKM. There are 17 residues in the CDR3. CDR3 bases: TGTGCCAGCAGTTTAGAGCTAGCGGGAGGGACGCCCTACGAGCAGTACTTC. It is translated as CASSLELAGGTPYEQYF.

The chain carries TRBV27 and TRBJ2-1, with D hard to call. This CDR3 spans 13 amino acids. Germline V gene data show CDR1 as MNHEY and CDR2 as SMNVEV (reference sequence). V was shortened by 10 bases and J by 13 bases, with 23 bases between the two germline ends. The CDR3 protein is CATKEESRWIQFF. In nucleotides, the CDR3 is TGTGCCACCAAGGAAGAGTCACGGTGGATTCAGTTCTTC.

V gene TRBV19 combines with J gene TRBJ1-1, with D perhaps matching TRBD1 (6 bases). Germline values: CDR1 LNHDA, CDR2 SQIVND (reference sequence). The V gene lost 6 bases and the J gene lost 0 bases, with 11 bases spanning the gap. The CDR3 is made up of 14 amino acids. The CDR3 sequence is CASRTGRMNTEAFF. The DNA for the CDR3 is TGTGCCAGTAGGACAGGTCGCATGAACACTGAAGCTTTCTTT.

The chain uses TRBV6-5 and TRBJ1-1, with 7 bases aligning to TRBD1. J was trimmed by 6 bases and V by 8 bases; bases with no gene match: 15. CDR1 and CDR2 from the germline V gene are MNHEY and SVGAGI. This CDR3 has 15 amino acids. The CDR3 sequence: CASYDRVAPASEAFF. CDR3 bases: TGTGCCAGCTACGACAGGGTAGCACCTGCCTCTGAAGCTTTCTTT.

V and J are TRBV29-1 and TRBJ2-3; 7 positions agree with TRBD2. The CDR3 contains 14 residues. The germline V gene encodes CDR1 SQVTM and CDR2 ANQGSEA. V was clipped by 6 bases and J by 3 bases; unmatched bases: 9. DNA of the CDR3: TGCAGCGTCGGACTATTACTAGCGACAGATACGCAGTATTTT. Translating it yields CSVGLLLATDTQYF.

J is TRBJ1-2 and V is TRBV29-1; no definite D call. Deletions cut 1 base from V and 6 bases from J, with 9 bases between. The germline V gene encodes CDR1 SQVTM and CDR2 ANQGSEA. The CDR3 loop spans 12 amino acids. CDR3 DNA: TGCAGCGTTGAAGTACCACGGGATGGCTACACCTTC. It is translated as CSVEVPRDGYTF.